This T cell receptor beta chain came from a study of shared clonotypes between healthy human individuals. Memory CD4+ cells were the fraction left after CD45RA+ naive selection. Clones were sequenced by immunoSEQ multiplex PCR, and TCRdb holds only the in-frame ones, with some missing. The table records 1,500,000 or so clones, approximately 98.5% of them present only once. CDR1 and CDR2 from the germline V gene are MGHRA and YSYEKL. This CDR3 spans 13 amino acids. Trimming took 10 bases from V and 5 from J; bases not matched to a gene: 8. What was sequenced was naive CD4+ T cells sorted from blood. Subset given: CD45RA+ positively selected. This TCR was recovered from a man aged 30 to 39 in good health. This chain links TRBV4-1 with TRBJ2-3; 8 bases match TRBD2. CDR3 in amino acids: CANYGRGEDTQYF. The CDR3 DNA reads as TGCGCCAACTACGGGAGGGGAGAAGATACGCAGTATTTT.